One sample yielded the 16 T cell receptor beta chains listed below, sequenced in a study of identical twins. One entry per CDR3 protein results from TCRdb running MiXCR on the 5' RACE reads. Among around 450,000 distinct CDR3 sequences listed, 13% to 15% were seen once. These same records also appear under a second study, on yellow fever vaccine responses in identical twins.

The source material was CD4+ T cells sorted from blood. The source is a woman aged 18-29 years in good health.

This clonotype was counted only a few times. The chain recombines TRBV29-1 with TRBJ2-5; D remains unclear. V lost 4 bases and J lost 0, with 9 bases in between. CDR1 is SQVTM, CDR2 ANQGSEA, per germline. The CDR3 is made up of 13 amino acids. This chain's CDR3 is CSVVPHDQETQYF. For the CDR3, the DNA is TGCAGCGTTGTCCCCCACGACCAAGAGACCCAGTACTTC. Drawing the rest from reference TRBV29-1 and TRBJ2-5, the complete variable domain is SAVISQKPSRDICQRGTSLTIQCQVDSQVTMMFWYRQQPGQSLTLIATANQGSEATYESGFVIDKFPISRPNLTFSTLTVSNMSPEDSSIYLCSVVPHDQETQYFGPGTRLLVL.

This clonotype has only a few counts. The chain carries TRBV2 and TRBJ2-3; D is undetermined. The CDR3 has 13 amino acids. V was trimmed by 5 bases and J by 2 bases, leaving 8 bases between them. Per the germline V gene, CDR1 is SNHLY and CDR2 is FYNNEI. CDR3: CASSYRATDTQYF. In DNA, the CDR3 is TGTGCCAGCAGTTACCGGGCCACAGATACGCAGTATTTT.

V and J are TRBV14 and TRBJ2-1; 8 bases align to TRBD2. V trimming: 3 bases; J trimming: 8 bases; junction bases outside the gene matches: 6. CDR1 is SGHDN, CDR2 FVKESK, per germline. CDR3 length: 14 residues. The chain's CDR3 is CASSHRTSYDEQFF. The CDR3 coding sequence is TGTGCCAGCAGCCACCGGACTAGCTATGATGAGCAGTTCTTC.

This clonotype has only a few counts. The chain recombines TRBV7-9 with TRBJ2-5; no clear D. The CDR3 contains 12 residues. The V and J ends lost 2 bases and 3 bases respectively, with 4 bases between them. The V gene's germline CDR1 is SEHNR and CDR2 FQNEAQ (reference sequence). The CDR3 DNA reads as TGTGCCAGCAGCTTAAGCAAAGAGACCCAGTACTTC. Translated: CASSLSKETQYF.

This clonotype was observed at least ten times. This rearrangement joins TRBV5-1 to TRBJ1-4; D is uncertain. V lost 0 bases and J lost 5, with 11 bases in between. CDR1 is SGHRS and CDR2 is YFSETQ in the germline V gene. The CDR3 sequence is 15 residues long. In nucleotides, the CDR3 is TGCGCCAGCAGCTTGGAGACATTCTCCAATGAAAAACTGTTTTTT. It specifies CASSLETFSNEKLFF. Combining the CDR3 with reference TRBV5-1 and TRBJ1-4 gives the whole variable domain KAGVTQTPRYLIKTRGQQVTLSCSPISGHRSVSWYQQTPGQGLQFLFEYFSETQRNKGNFPGRFSGRQFSNSRSEMNVSTLELGDSALYLCASSLETFSNEKLFFGSGTQLSVL.

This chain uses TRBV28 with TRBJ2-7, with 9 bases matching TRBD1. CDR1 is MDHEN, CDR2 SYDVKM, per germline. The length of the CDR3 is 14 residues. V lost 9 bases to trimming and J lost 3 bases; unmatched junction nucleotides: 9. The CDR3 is CASFPRTGDYEQYF. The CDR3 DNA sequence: TGTGCCAGTTTTCCCCGGACAGGGGACTACGAGCAGTACTTC. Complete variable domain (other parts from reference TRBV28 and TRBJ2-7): DVKVTQSSRYLVKRTGEKVFLECVQDMDHENMFWYRQDPGLGLRLIYFSYDVKMKEKGDIPEGYSVSREKKERFSLILESASTNQTSMYLCASFPRTGDYEQYFGPGTRLTVT.

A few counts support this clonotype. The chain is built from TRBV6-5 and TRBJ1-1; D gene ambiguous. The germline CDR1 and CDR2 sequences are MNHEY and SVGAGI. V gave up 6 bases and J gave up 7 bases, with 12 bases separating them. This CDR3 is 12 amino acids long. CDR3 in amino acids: CASSQGTYEAFF. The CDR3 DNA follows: TGTGCCAGCAGCCAAGGAACCTATGAAGCTTTCTTT.

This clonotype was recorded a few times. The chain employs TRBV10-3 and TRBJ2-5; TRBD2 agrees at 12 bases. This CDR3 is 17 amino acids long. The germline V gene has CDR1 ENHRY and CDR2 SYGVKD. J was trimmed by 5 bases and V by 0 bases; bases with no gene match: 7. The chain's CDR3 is CAISESGPGLAGETQYF. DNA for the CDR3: TGTGCCATCAGTGAGTCAGGTCCGGGACTAGCGGGCGAGACCCAGTACTTC.

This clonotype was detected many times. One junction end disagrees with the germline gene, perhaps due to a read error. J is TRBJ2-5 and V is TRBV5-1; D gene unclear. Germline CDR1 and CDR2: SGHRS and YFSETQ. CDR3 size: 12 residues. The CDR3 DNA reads TGTGCCTCCTCGGCTAGCCAAGAGACCCAGTACTTC. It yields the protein CASSASQETQYF. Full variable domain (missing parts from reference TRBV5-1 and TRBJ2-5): KAGVTQTPRYLIKTRGQQVTLSCSPISGHRSVSWYQQTPGQGLQFLFEYFSETQRNKGNFPGRFSGRQFSNSRSEMNVSTLELGDSALYLCASSASQETQYFGPGTRLLVL.

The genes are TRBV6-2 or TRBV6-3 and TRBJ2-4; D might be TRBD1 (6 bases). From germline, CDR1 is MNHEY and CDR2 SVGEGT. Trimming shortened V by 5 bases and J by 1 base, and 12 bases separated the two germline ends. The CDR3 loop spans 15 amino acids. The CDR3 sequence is CASSLFTGAKNIQYF. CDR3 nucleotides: TGTGCCAGCAGTCTTTTCACAGGGGCCAAAAACATTCAGTACTTC.

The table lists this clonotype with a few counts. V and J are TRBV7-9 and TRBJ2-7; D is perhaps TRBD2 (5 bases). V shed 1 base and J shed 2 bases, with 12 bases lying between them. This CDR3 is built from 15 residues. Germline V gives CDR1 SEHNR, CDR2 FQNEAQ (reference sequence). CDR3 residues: CASSLVATQAYEQYF. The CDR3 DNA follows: TGTGCCAGCAGCTTAGTAGCGACGCAAGCCTACGAGCAGTACTTC. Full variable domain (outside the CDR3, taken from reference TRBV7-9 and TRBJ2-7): DTGVSQNPRHKITKRGQNVTFRCDPISEHNRLYWYRQTLGQGPEFLTYFQNEAQLEKSRLLSDRFSAERPKGSFSTLEIQRTEQGDSAMYLCASSLVATQAYEQYFGPGTRLTVT.

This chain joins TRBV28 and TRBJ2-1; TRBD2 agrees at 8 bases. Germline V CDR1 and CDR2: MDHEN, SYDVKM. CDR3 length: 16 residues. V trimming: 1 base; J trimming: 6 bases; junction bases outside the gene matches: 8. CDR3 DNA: TGTGCCAGCAGTTTATACCTGGCGGGAGGTCTCAATGAGCAGTTCTTC. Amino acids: CASSLYLAGGLNEQFF.

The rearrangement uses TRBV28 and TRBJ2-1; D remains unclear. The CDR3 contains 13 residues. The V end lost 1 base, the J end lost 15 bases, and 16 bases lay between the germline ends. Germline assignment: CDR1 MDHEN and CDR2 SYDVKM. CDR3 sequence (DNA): TGTGCCAGCAGTTTATCCCCCCTTGGCTTGGCGTTCTTC. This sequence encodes CASSLSPLGLAFF.

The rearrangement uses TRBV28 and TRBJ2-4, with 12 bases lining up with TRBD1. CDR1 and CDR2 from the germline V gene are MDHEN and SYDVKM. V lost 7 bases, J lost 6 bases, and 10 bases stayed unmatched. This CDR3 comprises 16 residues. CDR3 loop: CASIPTGTGGRNIQYF. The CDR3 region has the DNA TGTGCCAGCATACCAACCGGGACAGGGGGCAGAAACATTCAGTACTTC.

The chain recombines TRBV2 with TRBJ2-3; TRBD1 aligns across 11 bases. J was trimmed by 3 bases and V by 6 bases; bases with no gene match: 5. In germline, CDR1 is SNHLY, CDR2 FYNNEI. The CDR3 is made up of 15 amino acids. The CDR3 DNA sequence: TGTGCCAGCAGATCGGGACAGGGGGAGACAGATACGCAGTATTTT. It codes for CASRSGQGETDTQYF.

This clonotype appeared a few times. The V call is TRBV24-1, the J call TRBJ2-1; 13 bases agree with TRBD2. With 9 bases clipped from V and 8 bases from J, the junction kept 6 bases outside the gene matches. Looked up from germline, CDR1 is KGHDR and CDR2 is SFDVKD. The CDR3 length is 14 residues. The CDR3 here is CATSTSGGRDEQFF. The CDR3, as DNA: TGTGCCACCTCGACTAGCGGGGGGCGGGATGAGCAGTTCTTC.